This T cell receptor (beta chain) was sequenced in a study of CXCR3-negative and CXCR3-positive naive CD8 T cells. Across the study: Per library, roughly 1.6 +/- 0.3 million reads; 130 million to 150 million TRB reads overall.

The CD45RO-CCR7+CD27+CD95- phenotype denoted naive CD8+ T cells. Comment on this clonotype: No antigen is known for it.

Study conclusions and caveats: Surface CD5 matched across naive subsets, and TRB CDR3 properties served to infer TCR strength. Cryopreserved cells partially lost CXCR3 expression, and fresh PBMCs were used in most assays.

5' RACE that incorporated UMI labels was used to prepare the TRB cDNA libraries. TCRdb reanalyzed the 5' RACE reads and collapses them to one entry per CDR3 protein, without DNA. The sample shows about 81,000 distinct CDR3 sequences, and around 1.5% sits with its ten largest clones. The germline V gene has CDR1 MDHEN and CDR2 SYDVKM. The CDR3 has 16 residues. This chain uses TRBV28 with TRBJ1-2. Sequencing used naive CXCR3- CD8+ T cells from blood. The subset denotes: CD45RO-CCR7+CD27+CD95- naive CD8+ T cells lacking CXCR3 (TNR3-). The receptor was derived from a human donor in good health. Some clones in this sample may be carry-over from other donors' samples. CDR3 in amino acids: CASSLTSPAGDDGYTF.